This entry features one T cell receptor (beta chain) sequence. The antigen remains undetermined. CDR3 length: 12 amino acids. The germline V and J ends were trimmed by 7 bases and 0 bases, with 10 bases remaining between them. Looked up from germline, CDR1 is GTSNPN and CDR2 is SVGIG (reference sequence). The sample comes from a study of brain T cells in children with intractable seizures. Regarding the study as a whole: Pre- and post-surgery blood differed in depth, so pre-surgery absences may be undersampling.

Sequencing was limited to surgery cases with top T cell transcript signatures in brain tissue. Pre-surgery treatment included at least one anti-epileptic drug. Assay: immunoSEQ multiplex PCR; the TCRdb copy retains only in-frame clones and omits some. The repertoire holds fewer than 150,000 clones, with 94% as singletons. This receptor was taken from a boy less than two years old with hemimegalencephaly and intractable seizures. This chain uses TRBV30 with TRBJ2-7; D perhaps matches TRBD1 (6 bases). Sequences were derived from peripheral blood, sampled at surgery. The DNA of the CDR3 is TGTGCCTTCGACAGGAGCTCCTACGAGCAGTACTTC. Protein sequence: CAFDRSSYEQYF.